This TCR beta chain comes out of a study of T cells in women clearing cervical HPV infection. Study summary: Cases were women with histologically confirmed HPV16-related CIN3 or worse, including a couple of invasive cancers. Whole-study findings and limits: Controls had more TRBV6-7 (0.16%) than cases (approximately 0.11%).

Dot-blot hybridization genotyped cervical HPV amplified with MY09/MY11 PCR. Note on this clone: The antigen is unknown. The sequenced fragment ends 3 residues before the CDR3 boundary, so the rest is inferred from the germline J gene.

Average input was approximately 1,100 ng genomic DNA for immunoSEQ TCR beta CDR3 amplification. Only in-frame clones appear in the TCRdb table, and some are missing; sequencing was by immunoSEQ multiplex PCR. The sample yields approximately 21,000 clones, of which the top ten take up roughly 2.5%. Germline CDR1 LNHDA, CDR2 SQIVND (reference sequence). This CDR3 comprises 14 residues. The germline V and J ends were trimmed by 3 bases and 7 bases, with 13 bases remaining between them. This rearrangement joins TRBV19 to TRBJ1-5; perhaps TRBD1 as D (6 bases). The sample comprised blood buffy coat. The clonotype comes from a woman between 18 and 75 years old with a cervical HPV16 infection that either progressed to CIN3+ or cleared (not recorded which). Incomplete CDR3 DNA: TGTGCCAGTAGTATGACAGGCATCGGGCAGCCC. Protein product: CASSMTGIGQP. The CDR3 reads in full as CASSMTGIGQPQHF.